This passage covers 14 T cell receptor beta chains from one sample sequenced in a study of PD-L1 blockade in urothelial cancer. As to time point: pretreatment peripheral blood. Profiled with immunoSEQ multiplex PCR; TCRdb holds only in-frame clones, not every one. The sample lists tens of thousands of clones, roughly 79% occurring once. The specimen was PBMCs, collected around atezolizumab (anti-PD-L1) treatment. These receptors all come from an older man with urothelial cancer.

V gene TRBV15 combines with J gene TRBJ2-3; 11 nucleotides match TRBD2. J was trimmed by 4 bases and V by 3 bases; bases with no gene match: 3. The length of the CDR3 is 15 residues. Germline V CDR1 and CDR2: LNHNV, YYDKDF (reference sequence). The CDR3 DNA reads TGTGCCACCAGCAGGCCGGGACTAGCGGCAGATACGCAGTATTTT. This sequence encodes CATSRPGLAADTQYF.

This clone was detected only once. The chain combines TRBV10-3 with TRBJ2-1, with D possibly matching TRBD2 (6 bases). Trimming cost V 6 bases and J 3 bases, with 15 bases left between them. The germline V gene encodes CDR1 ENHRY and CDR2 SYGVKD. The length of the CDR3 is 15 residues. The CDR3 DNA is TGTGCCATCAGCTCCGGGACCGGGGGCTACAATGAGCAGTTCTTC. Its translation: CAISSGTGGYNEQFF.

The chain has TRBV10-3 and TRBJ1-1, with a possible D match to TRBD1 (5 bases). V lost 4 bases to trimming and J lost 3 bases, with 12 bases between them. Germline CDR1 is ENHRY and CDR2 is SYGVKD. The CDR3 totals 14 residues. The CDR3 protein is CAISGWDSYTEAFF. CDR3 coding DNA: TGTGCCATCAGTGGTTGGGACTCCTACACTGAAGCTTTCTTT.

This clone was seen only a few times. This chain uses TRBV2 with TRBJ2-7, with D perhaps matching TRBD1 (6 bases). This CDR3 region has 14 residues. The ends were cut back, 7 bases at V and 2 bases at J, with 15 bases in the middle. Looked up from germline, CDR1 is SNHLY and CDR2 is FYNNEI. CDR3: CASKHETGTYEQYF. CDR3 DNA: TGTGCCAGCAAGCACGAGACAGGAACCTACGAGCAGTACTTC.

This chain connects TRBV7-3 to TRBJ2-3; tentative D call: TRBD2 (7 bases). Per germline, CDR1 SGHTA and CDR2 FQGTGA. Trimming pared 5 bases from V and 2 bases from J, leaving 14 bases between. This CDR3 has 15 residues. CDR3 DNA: TGTGCCAGCAGCCAAGGGGGGGATTCCACAGATACGCAGTATTTT. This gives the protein CASSQGGDSTDTQYF.

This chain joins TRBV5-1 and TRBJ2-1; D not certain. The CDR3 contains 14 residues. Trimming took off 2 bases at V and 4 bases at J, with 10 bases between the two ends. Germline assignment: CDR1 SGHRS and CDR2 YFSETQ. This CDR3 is CASSFSDDYNEQFF. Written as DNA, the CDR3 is TGCGCCAGCAGCTTCAGCGACGATTACAATGAGCAGTTCTTC.

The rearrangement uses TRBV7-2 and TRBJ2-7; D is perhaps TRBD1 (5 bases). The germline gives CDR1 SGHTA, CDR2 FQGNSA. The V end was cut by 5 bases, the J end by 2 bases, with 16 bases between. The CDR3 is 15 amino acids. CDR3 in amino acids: CASSLTSGKAYEQYF. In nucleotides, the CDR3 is TGTGCCAGCAGCCTCACGTCAGGGAAGGCCTACGAGCAGTACTTC.

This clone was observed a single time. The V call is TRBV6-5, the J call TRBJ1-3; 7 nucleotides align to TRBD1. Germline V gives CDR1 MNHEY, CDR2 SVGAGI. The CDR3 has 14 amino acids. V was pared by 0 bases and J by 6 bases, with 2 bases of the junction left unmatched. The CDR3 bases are TGTGCCAGCAGTTACTCTGGACAGGCAAACACCATATATTTT. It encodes CASSYSGQANTIYF.

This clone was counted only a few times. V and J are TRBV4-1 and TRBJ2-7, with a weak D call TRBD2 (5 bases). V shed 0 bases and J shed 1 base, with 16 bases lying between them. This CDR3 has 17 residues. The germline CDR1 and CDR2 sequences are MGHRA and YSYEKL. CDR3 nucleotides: TGCGCCAGCAGCCAAGAGGGAGCTTCCGGGGAGTCCTACGAGCAGTACTTC. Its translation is CASSQEGASGESYEQYF.

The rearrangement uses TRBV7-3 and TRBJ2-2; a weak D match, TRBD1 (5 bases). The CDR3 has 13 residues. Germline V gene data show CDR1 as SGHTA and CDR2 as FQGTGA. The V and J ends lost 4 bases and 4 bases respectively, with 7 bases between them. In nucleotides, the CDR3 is TGTGCCAGCAGCTCGACAGTCACCGGGGAGCTGTTTTTT. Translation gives CASSSTVTGELFF. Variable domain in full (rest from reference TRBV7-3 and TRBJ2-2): GAGVSQTPSNKVTEKGKYVELRCDPISGHTALYWYRQSLGQGPEFLIYFQGTGAADDSGLPNDRFFAVRPEGSVSTLKIQRTERGDSAVYLCASSSTVTGELFFGEGSRLTVL.

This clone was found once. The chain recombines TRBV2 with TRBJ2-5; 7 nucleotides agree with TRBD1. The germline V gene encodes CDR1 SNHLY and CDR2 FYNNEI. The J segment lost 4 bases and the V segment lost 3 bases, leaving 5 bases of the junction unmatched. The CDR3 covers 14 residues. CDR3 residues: CASSDLGGRETQYF. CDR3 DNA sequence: TGTGCCAGCAGTGATTTAGGGGGCCGAGAGACCCAGTACTTC.

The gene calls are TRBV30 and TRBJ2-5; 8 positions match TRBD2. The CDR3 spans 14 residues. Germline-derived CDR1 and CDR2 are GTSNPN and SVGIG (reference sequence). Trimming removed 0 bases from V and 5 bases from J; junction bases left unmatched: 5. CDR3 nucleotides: TGTGCCTGGAGTGTAATAGCGGGATTTGAGACCCAGTACTTC. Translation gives CAWSVIAGFETQYF.

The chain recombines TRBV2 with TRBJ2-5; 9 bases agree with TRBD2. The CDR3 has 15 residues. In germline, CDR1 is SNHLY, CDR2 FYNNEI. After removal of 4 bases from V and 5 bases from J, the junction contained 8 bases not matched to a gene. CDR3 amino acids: CASSVPSGAVETQYF. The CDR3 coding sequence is TGTGCCAGCAGTGTGCCTAGCGGGGCTGTGGAGACCCAGTACTTC.

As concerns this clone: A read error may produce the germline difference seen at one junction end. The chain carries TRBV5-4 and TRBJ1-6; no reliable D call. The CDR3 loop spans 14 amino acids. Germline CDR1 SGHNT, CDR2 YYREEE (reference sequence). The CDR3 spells CASSENSYNSPLHF. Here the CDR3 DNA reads TGTGCCAGCAGTGAGAACTCCTATAATTCACCTCTCCACTTT.